This entry describes one T cell receptor (beta chain). Trimming left V 3 bases short and J 5 bases short, with 10 bases between. Germline CDR1 is MNHEY and CDR2 is SMNVEV (reference sequence). The CDR3 runs 13 residues. Random hexamers were used to reverse transcribe the RNA input (about 0.45 to 1 ug). TCRdb independently ran MiXCR on the immunoSEQ multiplex PCR reads; one entry per CDR3 protein. The sample has roughly 160,000 distinct CDR3 sequences; about 96% are singletons. CD8+ and CD4+ T cells taken from blood had their TCR beta sequenced. The data were taken from a study of CD8 T cells in Susac syndrome. Looking at the study overall: Among the sequenced Susac syndrome patients, 5 or 6 had active disease while 8 or 9 were in remission.

The sequenced sample consisted of CD4+ T cells from PBMCs. This TCR came from a human donor with Susac syndrome. The chain is built from TRBV27 and TRBJ2-5; unclear D gene. As DNA, the CDR3 is TGTGCCAGCAGTTTGTCGAAAGGGGAGACCCAGTACTTC. It yields the protein CASSLSKGETQYF.